This paragraph reports one T cell receptor beta chain. This sample was included in a study of control samples from healthy donors and cancer patients. Germline CDR1 and CDR2: MNHEY and SMNVEV (reference sequence). V shed 4 bases and J 4 bases; nucleotides not matched to a gene: 1. This CDR3 is built from 13 residues. Clones were sequenced by immunoSEQ multiplex PCR, and TCRdb holds only the in-frame ones, with some missing. The table records roughly 170,000 clones, about nine tenths of them present only once. Sequencing was done on a sample of blood. The receptor's source is a woman in her thirties or forties in good health. The chain uses TRBV27 and TRBJ2-7; 10 nucleotides agree with TRBD1. CDR3 bases: TGTGCCAGCAGTTCGGGACAGGGGTACGAGCAGTACTTC. This codes for CASSSGQGYEQYF.